This T cell receptor beta chain was retrieved from a study of T cell responses to AZD1222 COVID-19 vaccine. Study information: Second doses were pooled across both intervals (about 4 or about 12 weeks).

Trimming cost V 5 bases and J 0 bases; bases outside gene matches: 6. This CDR3 contains 15 residues. The germline V gene encodes CDR1 GTSNPN and CDR2 SVGIG (reference sequence). Assay used: immunoSEQ multiplex PCR; TCRdb lists only in-frame clones, some missing. The table records approximately 260,000 clones, 93% of them present only once. Study-level points and caveats: Clonal diversity may have been underestimated, and the donors were mostly white British, with more females than males. Just a handful of people given AZD1222 tested seropositive at baseline. The study sampled repertoires only after the peak T cell response.

In the case of this clone: Its specificity is unknown.

This clonotype originated in an adult in good health. Here the sequenced sample was peripheral blood, taken on day 0 of AZD1222 vaccination. The rearrangement links TRBV30 to TRBJ1-5, with 8 bases matching TRBD1. The CDR3 bases are TGTGCCTGGGAAACAGGGGGAGGTAGCAATCAGCCCCAGCATTTT. The encoded protein is CAWETGGGSNQPQHF.